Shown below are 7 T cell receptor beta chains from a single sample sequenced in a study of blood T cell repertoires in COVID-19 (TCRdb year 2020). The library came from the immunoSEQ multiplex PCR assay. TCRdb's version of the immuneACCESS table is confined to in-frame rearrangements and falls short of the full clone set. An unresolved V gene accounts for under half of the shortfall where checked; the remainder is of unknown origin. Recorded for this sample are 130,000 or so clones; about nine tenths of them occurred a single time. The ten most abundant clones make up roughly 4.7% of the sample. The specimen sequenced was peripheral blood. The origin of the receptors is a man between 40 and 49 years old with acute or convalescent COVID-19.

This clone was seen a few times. Here the CDR3 DNA reads TGTGCCAGCAGTCCCCTCGCCGGGATTCACAATGAGCAGTTCTTC. As protein: CASSPLAGIHNEQFF. The chain carries TRBV6-6 and TRBJ2-1; possible D gene TRBD2, 5 bases. This CDR3 comprises 15 residues. Looked up from germline, CDR1 is MNHNY and CDR2 is SVGAGI (reference sequence). Trimming cost V 5 bases and J 5 bases, with 16 bases left between them.

CDR3 DNA: TGTGCCTGGAGTGTTAATCGACAGATTTTAGCCGAGCAGTACTTC. Translating gives CAWSVNRQILAEQYF. The chain couples TRBV30 to TRBJ2-7, with D possibly TRBD1 on 5 matching bases. Trimming left V 0 bases short and J 6 bases short, with 18 bases between. The CDR3 consists of 15 residues. CDR1 is GTSNPN, CDR2 SVGIG, per germline (reference sequence).

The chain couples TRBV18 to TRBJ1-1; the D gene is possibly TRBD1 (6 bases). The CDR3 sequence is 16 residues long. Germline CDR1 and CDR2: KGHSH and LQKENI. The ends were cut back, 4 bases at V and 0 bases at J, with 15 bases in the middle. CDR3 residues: CASSLRQVSMNTEAFF. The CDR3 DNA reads TGTGCCAGCTCACTGAGACAGGTTTCAATGAACACTGAAGCTTTCTTT. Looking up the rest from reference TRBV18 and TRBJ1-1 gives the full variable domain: NAGVMQNPRHLVRRRGQEARLRCSPMKGHSHVYWYRQLPEEGLKFMVYLQKENIIDESGMPKERFSAEFPKEGPSILRIQQVVRGDSAAYFCASSLRQVSMNTEAFFGQGTRLTVV.

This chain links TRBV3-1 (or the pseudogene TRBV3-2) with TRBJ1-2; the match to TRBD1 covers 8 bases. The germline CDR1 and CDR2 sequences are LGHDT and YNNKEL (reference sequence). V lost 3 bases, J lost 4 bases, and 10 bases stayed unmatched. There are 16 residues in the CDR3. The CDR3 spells CASSHPRTGISYGYTF. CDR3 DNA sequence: TGTGCCAGCAGCCACCCGCGGACAGGGATAAGCTATGGCTACACCTTC.

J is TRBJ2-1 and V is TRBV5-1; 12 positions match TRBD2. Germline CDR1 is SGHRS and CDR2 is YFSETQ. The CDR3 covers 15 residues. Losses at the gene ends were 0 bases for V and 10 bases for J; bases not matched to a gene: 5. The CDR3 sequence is CASSLVLAGGMEQFF. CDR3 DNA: TGCGCCAGCAGCTTGGTGCTAGCGGGAGGGATGGAGCAGTTCTTC.

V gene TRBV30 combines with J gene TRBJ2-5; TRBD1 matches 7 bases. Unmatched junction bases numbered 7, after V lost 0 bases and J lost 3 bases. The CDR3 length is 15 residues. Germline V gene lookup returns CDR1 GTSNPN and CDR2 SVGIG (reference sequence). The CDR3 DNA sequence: TGTGCCTGGAGTGTACAAGGGGGCGCGAAAGAGACCCAGTACTTC. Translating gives CAWSVQGGAKETQYF.

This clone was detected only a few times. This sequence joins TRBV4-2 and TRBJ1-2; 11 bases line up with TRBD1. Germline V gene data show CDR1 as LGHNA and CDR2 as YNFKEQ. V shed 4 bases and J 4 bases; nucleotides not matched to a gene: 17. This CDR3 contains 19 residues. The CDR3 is CASSPNLPGQGARVYGYTF. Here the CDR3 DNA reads TGTGCCAGCAGCCCCAACCTCCCCGGACAGGGGGCGCGTGTCTATGGCTACACCTTC.